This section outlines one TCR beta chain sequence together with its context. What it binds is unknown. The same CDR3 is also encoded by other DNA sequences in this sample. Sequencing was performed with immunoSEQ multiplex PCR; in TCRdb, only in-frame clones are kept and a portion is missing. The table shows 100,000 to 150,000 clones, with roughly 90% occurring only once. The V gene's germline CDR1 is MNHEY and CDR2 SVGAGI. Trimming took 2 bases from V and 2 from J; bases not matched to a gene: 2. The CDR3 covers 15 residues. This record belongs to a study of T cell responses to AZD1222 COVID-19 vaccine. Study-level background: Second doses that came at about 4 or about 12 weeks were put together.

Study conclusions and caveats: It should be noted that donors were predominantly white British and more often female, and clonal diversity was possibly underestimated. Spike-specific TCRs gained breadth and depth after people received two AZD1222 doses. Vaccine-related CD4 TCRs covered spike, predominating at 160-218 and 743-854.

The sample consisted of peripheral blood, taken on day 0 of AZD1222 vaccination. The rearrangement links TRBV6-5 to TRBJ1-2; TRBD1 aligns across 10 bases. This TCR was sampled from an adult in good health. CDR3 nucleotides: TGTGCCAGCAGTTACCGGGGACAGGGGAACTATGGCTACACCTTC. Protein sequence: CASSYRGQGNYGYTF.